The rows below give T cell receptor beta chains drawn from one sample of a study of tumor-infiltrating lymphocytes in localized non-small cell lung cancer. Assay: immunoSEQ multiplex PCR; the TCRdb copy retains only in-frame clones and omits some. The data contain 17,000 or so clones, approximately 80% of them singletons. The sequenced sample consisted of lung tumor tissue. All receptors come from a human donor with non-small cell lung cancer. Each CDR3 is given with its conserved first and last residue. Fields, in order: V gene, CDR3 length, J gene, CDR3 protein.

TRBV19	15	TRBJ2-1	CASSGITSGSSEQFF
TRBV5-6	16	TRBJ2-7	CASSLGVSGHRREQYF
TRBV19	14	TRBJ2-2	CASATGVQTGELFF
TRBV29-1	13	TRBJ2-5	CSVGGAGVETQYF
TRBV2	13	TRBJ2-5	CASRGDGEETQYF
TRBV30	13	TRBJ1-5	CAWSTLQKWPQHF
TRBV6-5	15	TRBJ1-5	CASSPPGQGRQPQHF
TRBV7-8	14	TRBJ1-5	CASSQGQGNQPQHF
TRBV6-6	15	TRBJ2-2	CASSLGTANTGELFF
TRBV7-9	15	TRBJ2-3	CASSPAVSGPDTQYF
TRBV27	13	TRBJ1-5	CASSLGTYQPQHF
TRBV28	16	TRBJ1-4	CASSKGTGGLGEKLFF
TRBV7-2	13	TRBJ2-3	CASSLVTTDTQYF
TRBV4-1	15	TRBJ1-2	CASSQGETGPYGYTF
TRBV7-9	13	TRBJ2-7	CASSLATGGGQYF
TRBV18	16	TRBJ2-2	CASSPPKTLLTGELFF
TRBV15	15	TRBJ1-4	CATRASSATNEKLFF
TRBV6-1	13	TRBJ1-1	CASSEADNTEAFF
TRBV5-1	13	TRBJ2-7	CASSAGVSYEQYF
TRBV7-2	13	TRBJ1-1	CASSFMTTSEAFF
TRBV2	16	TRBJ1-5	CASSAGVDRAAQPQHF
TRBV30	14	TRBJ1-2	CAYTKLRRDYGYTF
TRBV28	12	TRBJ2-1	CASTTRWDEQFF
TRBV19	16	TRBJ2-1	CASSITGTSRYNEQFF
TRBV4-1	20	TRBJ2-3	CASSQRRGTSGFLSTDTQYF
TRBV19	13	TRBJ1-1	CASSINPQGEAFF
TRBV5-1	13	TRBJ1-3	CASSLRDGNTIYF
TRBV27	14	TRBJ2-7	CASSLPDRLYEQYF
TRBV7-9	17	TRBJ2-3	CASSPGGLVAGADTQYF
TRBV5-8	15	TRBJ2-5	CASSFRGRPQETQYF
TRBV7-6	15	TRBJ1-2	CASSLAGRGREGYTF
TRBV7-2	16	TRBJ2-3	CASSQRQGLWADTQYF
TRBV28	14	TRBJ2-7	CASRTGTSLYEQYF
TRBV30	16	TRBJ2-1	CAWKRRTSGSTGEQFF
TRBV6-5	14	TRBJ2-7	CASRNPGTDYEQYF
TRBV29-1	15	TRBJ2-1	CSVEAGTNRYNEQFF
TRBV5-1	13	TRBJ2-1	CASSGEGADEQFF
TRBV7-2	15	TRBJ1-1	CASSLQAGQASEAFF
TRBV11-2	16	TRBJ2-6	CASSSRQGPGANVLTF
TRBV28	14	TRBJ2-7	CATEPRTGGDEQYF
TRBV5-4	14	TRBJ2-3	CASSNRDYTDTQYF
TRBV29-1	15	TRBJ1-4	CSVAPQGATNEKLFF
TRBV9	13	TRBJ2-2	CASSASGTGELFF